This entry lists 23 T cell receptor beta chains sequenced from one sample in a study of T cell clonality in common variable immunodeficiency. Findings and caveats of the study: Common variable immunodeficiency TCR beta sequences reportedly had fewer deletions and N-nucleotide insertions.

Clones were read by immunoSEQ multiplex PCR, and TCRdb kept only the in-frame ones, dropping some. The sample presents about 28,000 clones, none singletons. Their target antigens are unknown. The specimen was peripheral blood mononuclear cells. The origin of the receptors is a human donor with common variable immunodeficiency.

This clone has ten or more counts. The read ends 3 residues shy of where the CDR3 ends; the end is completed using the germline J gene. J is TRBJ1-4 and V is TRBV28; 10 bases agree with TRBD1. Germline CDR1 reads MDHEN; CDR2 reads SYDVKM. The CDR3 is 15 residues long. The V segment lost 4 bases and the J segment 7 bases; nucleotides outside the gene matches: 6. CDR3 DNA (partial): TGTGCCAGCAGTTCGCGGACAGGGGGTATTGAAAAA. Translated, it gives CASSSRTGGIEK. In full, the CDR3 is CASSSRTGGIEKLFF. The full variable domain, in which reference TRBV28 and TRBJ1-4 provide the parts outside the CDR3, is DVKVTQSSRYLVKRTGEKVFLECVQDMDHENMFWYRQDPGLGLRLIYFSYDVKMKEKGDIPEGYSVSREKKERFSLILESASTNQTSMYLCASSSRTGGIEKLFFGSGTQLSVL.

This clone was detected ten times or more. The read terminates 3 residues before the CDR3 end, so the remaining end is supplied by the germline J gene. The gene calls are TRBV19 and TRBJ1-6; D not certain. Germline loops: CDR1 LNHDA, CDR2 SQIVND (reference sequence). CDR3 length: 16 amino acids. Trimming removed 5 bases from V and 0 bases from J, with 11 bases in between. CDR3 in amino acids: CASSSYSGSYNSPLHF. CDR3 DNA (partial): TGTGCCAGTAGTTCTTACAGCGGCTCCTATAATTCACCC.

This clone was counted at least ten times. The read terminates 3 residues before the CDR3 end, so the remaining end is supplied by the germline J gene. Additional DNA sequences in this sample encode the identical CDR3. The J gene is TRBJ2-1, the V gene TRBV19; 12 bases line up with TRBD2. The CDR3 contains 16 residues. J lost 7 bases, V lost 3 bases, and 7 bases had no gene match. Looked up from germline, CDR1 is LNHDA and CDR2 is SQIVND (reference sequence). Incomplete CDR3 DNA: TGTGCCAGTAGTATTGGGCTAGCGGGAGGGCCGAATGAG. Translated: CASSIGLAGGPNE. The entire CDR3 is CASSIGLAGGPNEQFF.

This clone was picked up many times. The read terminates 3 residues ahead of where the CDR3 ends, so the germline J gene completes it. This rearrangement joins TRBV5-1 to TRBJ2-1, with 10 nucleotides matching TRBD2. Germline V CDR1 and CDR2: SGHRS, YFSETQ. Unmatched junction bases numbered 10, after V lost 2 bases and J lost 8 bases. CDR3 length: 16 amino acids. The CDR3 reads CASSFPSSGSNHEQFF. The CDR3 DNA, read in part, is TGCGCCAGCAGCTTCCCCTCTAGCGGGAGCAATCATGAG.

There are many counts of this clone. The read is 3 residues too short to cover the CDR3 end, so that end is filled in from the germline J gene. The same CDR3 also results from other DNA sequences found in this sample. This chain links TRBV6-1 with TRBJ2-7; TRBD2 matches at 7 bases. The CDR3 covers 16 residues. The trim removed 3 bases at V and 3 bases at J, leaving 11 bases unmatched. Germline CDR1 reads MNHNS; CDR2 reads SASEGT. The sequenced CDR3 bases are TGTGCCAGCAGTGAGGACCAATTAGCGGGTCTCTACGAG. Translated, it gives CASSEDQLAGLYE. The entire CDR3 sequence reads CASSEDQLAGLYEQYF.

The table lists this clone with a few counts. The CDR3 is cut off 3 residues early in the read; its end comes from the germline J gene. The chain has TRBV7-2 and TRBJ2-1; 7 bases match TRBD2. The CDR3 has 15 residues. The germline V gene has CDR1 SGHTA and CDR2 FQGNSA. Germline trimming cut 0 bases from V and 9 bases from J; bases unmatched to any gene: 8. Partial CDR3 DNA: TGTGCCAGCAGCTTAGCTGGCGGGAGTGGAAGTGAG. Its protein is CASSLAGGSGSE. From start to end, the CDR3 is CASSLAGGSGSEQFF.

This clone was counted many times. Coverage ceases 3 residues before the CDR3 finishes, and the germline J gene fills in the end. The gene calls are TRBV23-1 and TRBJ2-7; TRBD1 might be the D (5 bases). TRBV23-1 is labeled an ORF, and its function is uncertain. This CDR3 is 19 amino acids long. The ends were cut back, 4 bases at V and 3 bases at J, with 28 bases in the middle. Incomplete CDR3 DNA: TGCGCCAGCAGTCCCCGTCGGGCAGGGCCAAAGGATTTCCTCTACGAG. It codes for CASSPRRAGPKDFLYE. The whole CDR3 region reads CASSPRRAGPKDFLYEQYF.

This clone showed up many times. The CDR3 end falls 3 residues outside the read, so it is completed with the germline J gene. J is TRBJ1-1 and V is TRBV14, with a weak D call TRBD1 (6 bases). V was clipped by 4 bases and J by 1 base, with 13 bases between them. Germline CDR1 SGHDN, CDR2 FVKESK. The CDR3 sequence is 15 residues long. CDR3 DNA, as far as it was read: TGTGCCAGCAGCCCTCGGGTAGGGGGGAACACTGAA. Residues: CASSPRVGGNTE. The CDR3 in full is CASSPRVGGNTEAFF.

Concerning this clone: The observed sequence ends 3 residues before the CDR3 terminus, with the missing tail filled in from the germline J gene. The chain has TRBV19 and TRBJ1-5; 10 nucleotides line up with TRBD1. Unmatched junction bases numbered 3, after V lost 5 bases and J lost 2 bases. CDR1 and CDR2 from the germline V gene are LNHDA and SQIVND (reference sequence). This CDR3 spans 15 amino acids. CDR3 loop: CASSPGTGGNQPQHF. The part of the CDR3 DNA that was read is TGTGCCAGTAGTCCCGGGACAGGGGGCAATCAGCCC.

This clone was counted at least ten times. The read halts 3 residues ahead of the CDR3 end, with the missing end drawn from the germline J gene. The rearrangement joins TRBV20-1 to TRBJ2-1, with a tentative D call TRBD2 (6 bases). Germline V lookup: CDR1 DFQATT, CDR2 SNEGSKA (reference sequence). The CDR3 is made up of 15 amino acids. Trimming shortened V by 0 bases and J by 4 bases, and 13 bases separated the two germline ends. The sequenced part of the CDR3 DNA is TGCAGTGCTAGAGACTCGGGACTCATATACAATGAG. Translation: CSARDSGLIYNE. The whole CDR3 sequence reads CSARDSGLIYNEQFF.

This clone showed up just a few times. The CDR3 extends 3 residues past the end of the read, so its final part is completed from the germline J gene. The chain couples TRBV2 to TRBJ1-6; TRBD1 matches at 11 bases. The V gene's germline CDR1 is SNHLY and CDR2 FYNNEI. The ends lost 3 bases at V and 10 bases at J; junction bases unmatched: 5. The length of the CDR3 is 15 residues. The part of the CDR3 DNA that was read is TGTGCCAGCAGTGATCGGACAGGGGGCAAGTCACCC. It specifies CASSDRTGGKSP. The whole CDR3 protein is CASSDRTGGKSPLHF.

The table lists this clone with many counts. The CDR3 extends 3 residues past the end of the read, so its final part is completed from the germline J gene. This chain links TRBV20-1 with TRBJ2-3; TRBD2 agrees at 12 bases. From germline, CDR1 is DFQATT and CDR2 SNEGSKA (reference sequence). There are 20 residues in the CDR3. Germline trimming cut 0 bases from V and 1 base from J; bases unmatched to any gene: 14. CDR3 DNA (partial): TGCAGTGCTAGAGAATCAGGTGGGCTAGCGGGAGGGCGGGGCACAGATACG. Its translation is CSARESGGLAGGRGTDT. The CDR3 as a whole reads CSARESGGLAGGRGTDTQYF.

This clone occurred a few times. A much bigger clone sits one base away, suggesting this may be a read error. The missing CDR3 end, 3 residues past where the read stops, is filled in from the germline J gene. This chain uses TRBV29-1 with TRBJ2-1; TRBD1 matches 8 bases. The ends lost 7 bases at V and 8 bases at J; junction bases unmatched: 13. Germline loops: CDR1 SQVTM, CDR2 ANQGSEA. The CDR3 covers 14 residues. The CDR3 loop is CSGRQGARVYEQFF. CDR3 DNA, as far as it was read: TGCAGCGGTAGGCAGGGGGCGAGGGTCTATGAG.

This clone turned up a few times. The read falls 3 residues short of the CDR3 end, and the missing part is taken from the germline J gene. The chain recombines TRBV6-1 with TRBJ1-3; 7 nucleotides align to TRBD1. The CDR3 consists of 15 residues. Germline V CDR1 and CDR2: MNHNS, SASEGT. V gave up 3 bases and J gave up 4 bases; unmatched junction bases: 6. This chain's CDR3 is CASSDGGQQGNTIYF. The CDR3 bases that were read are TGTGCCAGCAGTGATGGGGGACAGCAGGGAAACACC.

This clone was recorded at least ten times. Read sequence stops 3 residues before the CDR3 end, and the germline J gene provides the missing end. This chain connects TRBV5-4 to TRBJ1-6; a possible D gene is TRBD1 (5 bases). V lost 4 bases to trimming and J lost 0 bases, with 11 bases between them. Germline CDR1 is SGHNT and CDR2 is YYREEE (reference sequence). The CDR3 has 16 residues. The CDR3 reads CASSRDRSSYNSPLHF. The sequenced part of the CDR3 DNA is TGTGCCAGCAGCAGAGACAGAAGCTCCTATAATTCACCC. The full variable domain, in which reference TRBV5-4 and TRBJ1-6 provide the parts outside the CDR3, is ETGVTQSPTHLIKTRGQQVTLRCSSQSGHNTVSWYQQALGQGPQFIFQYYREEENGRGNFPPRFSGLQFPNYSSELNVNALELDDSALYLCASSRDRSSYNSPLHFGNGTRLTVT.

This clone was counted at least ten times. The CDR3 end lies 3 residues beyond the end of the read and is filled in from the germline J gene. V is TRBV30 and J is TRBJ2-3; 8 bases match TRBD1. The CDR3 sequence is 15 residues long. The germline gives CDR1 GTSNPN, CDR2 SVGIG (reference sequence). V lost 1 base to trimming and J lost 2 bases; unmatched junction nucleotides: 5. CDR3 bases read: TGTGCCTGGAGTGCGACAGGGGCCAACACAGATACG. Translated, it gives CAWSATGANTDT. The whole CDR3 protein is CAWSATGANTDTQYF.

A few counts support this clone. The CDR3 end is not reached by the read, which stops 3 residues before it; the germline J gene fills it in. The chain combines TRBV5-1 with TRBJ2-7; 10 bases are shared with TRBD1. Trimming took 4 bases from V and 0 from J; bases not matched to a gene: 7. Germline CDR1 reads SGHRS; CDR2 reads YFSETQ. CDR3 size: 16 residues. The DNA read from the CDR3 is TGCGCCAGCAGCGCAACGACAGGGGGCGGCTCCTACGAG. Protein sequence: CASSATTGGGSYE. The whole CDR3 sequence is CASSATTGGGSYEQYF.

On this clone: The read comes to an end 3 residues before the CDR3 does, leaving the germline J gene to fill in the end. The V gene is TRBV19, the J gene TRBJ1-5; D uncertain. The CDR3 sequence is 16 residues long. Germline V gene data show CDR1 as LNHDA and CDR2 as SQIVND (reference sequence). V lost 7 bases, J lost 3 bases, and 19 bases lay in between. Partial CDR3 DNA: TGTGCCAGTAACCCCCTAGGCGCGGGAAACAATCAGCCC. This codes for CASNPLGAGNNQP. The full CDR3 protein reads CASNPLGAGNNQPQHF. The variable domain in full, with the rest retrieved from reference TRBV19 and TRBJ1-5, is DGGITQSPKYLFRKEGQNVTLSCEQNLNHDAMYWYRQDPGQGLRLIYYSQIVNDFQKGDIAEGYSVSREKKESFPLTVTSAQKNPTAFYLCASNPLGAGNNQPQHFGDGTRLSIL.

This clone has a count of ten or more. The CDR3 sequence is CASSSLVSNEQFF. Incomplete CDR3 DNA: TGTGCCAGCTCATCTCTAGTTAGCAATGAG. The chain couples TRBV18 to TRBJ2-1; D unclear. The read halts 3 residues ahead of the CDR3 end, with the missing end drawn from the germline J gene. Trimming stripped 5 bases from V and 6 bases from J, with 11 bases between. CDR3 length equals 13 residues. The germline V gene has CDR1 KGHSH and CDR2 LQKENI.

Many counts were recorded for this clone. The part of the CDR3 DNA that was read is TGTGCCAGCAGCTCAGGACAGGGTGTAGATGGC. This encodes CASSSGQGVDG. The CDR3 in full is CASSSGQGVDGYTF. V and J are TRBV7-2 and TRBJ1-2, with 8 bases fitting TRBD1. The read stops 3 residues short of the end of the CDR3; the missing end is completed from the germline J gene. Losses at the gene ends were 4 bases for V and 6 bases for J; bases not matched to a gene: 7. The V gene's germline CDR1 is SGHTA and CDR2 FQGNSA. This CDR3 has 14 residues.

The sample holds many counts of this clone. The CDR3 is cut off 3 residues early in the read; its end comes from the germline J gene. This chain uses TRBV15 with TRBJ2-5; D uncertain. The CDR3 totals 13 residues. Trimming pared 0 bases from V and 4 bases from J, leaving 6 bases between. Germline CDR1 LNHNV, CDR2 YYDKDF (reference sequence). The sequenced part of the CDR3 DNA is TGTGCCACCAGCAGAGATAAAGGAGAGACC. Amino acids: CATSRDKGET. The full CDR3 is CATSRDKGETQYF.

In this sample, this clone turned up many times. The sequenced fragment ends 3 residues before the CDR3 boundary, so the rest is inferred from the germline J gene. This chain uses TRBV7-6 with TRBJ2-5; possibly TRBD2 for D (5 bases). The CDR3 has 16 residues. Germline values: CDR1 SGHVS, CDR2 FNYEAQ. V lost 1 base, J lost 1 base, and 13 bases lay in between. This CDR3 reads CASSLVLWRVQETQYF. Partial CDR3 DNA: TGTGCCAGCAGCTTAGTTTTGTGGCGGGTCCAAGAGACC.

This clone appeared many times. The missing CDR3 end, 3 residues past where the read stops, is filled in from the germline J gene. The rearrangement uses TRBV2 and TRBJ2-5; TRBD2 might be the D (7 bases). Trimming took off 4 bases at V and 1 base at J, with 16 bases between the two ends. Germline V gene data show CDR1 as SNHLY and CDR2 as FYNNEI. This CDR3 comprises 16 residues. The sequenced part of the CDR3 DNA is TGTGCCAGCAGTGTCGTAGGGGGGGCGCGCCAAGAGACC. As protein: CASSVVGGARQET. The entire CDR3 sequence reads CASSVVGGARQETQYF.